The entry that follows covers one TCR beta chain sequence. The length of the CDR3 is 13 residues. V lost 10 bases and J 2 bases, leaving 14 bases between the germline ends. CDR1 and CDR2 from the germline V gene are LNHDA and SQIVND (reference sequence). This entry belongs to a study of blood T cell repertoires in COVID-19. Overall study: Sites in the United States, Italy and Spain provided acute and convalescent COVID-19 samples.

Seattle participants joined during active infection and were tracked over time. Clones were sequenced by immunoSEQ multiplex PCR, and TCRdb holds only the in-frame ones, with some missing. The sample lists about 240,000 clones, 80% to 85% occurring once. The V call is TRBV19, the J call TRBJ1-1, with a possible D match to TRBD1 (6 bases). The sample was peripheral blood. This receptor was identified in a woman of 80 years or more with COVID-19, enrolled during active disease. CDR3 loop: CATKGDPNTEAFF. For the CDR3, the DNA is TGTGCCACGAAGGGGGACCCAAACACTGAAGCTTTCTTT. Full variable domain (missing parts from reference TRBV19 and TRBJ1-1): DGGITQSPKYLFRKEGQNVTLSCEQNLNHDAMYWYRQDPGQGLRLIYYSQIVNDFQKGDIAEGYSVSREKKESFPLTVTSAQKNPTAFYLCATKGDPNTEAFFGQGTRLTVV.